The next 7 T cell receptor beta chains were all read from a single sample in a study of T cell changes during pregnancy in multiple sclerosis. The method was immunoSEQ multiplex PCR; TCRdb's version includes in-frame clones alone and lacks a portion of them. This table has just under 65,000 clones, 90% to 95% appearing once. Specimen: peripheral blood, collected after pregnancy. Receptor source: a female donor in good health, enrolled as a control in a pregnancy study.

CDR3 in DNA: TGTGCCAGCAGCTTAGCAGGAGTTGTGAACACTGAAGCTTTCTTT. Protein product: CASSLAGVVNTEAFF. The gene calls are TRBV7-2 and TRBJ1-1; D unresolved. Trimming took 0 bases from V and 0 from J, leaving 8 bases between them. The germline CDR1 and CDR2 sequences are SGHTA and FQGNSA. The CDR3 extends over 15 amino acids.

The chain carries TRBV4-3 and TRBJ1-4; TRBD1 aligns across 10 bases. CDR3 length equals 16 residues. Unmatched junction bases numbered 11, after V lost 7 bases and J lost 6 bases. Germline V gene data show CDR1 as LGHNA and CDR2 as YSLEER. For the CDR3, the DNA is TGCGCCAGCATGAGAGGAGTTGGGACAGGGGATGAAAAACTGTTTTTT. Protein: CASMRGVGTGDEKLFF.

The chain links TRBV27 to TRBJ2-1, with TRBD2 identical over 14 bases. Germline CDR1 MNHEY, CDR2 SMNVEV (reference sequence). J was trimmed by 0 bases and V by 6 bases; bases with no gene match: 4. CDR3 length: 17 amino acids. The CDR3 bases are TGTGCCAGCAGCGGGACTAGCGGGGGAGGCTCCTACAATGAGCAGTTCTTC. This sequence encodes CASSGTSGGGSYNEQFF.

The chain recombines TRBV27 with TRBJ1-2; perhaps TRBD1 as D (6 bases). CDR1 is MNHEY and CDR2 is SMNVEV in the germline V gene (reference sequence). The CDR3 consists of 13 residues. V was cut by 6 bases and J by 8 bases, with 16 bases left in between. The CDR3 coding sequence is TGTGCCAGCAGCCCGGACAGCCAGCGGGGCTACACCTTC. Protein sequence: CASSPDSQRGYTF.

The chain joins TRBV21-1 to TRBJ1-2; the D call of TRBD1 is as the table states it, not checked on the DNA. TRBV21-1 is a known pseudogene. There are 14 residues in the CDR3. The CDR3 reads CASIGTGGNYGYTF. In nucleotides, the CDR3 is TGTGCCAGCATCGGGACAGGGGGCAACTATGGCTACACCTTC.

This chain connects TRBV27 to TRBJ2-2; 11 bases fit TRBD2. The length of the CDR3 is 15 residues. Trimming cost V 4 bases and J 4 bases; bases outside gene matches: 2. Germline V gene data show CDR1 as MNHEY and CDR2 as SMNVEV (reference sequence). The DNA for the CDR3 is TGTGCCAGCAGTTCTAGCGGGGGGCCCACCGGGGAGCTGTTTTTT. Translating it yields CASSSSGGPTGELFF.

This chain connects TRBV30 to TRBJ1-6; D is ambiguous. V dropped 4 bases and J dropped 10 bases, with 11 bases sitting between them. The CDR3 sequence is 12 residues long. From germline, CDR1 is GTSNPN and CDR2 SVGIG (reference sequence). In DNA form, the CDR3 reads TGTGCCTGGAATGAGGTTGGCTCACCCCTCCACTTT. It encodes CAWNEVGSPLHF. Variable domain in full (rest from reference TRBV30 and TRBJ1-6): SQTIHQWPATLVQPVGSPLSLECTVEGTSNPNLYWYRQAAGRGLQLLFYSVGIGQISSEVPQNLSASRPQDRQFILSSKKLLLSDSGFYLCAWNEVGSPLHFGNGTRLTVT.